Below are 7 T cell receptor beta chains sequenced from a single sample in a study of blood T cell repertoires in COVID-19. Assay used: immunoSEQ multiplex PCR; TCRdb lists only in-frame clones, some missing. The sample shows under 95,000 clones, approximately 85% of them seen only once. Specimen: peripheral blood. Source of these receptors: a man in his forties or fifties with COVID-19, enrolled during active disease.

This clone was seen a few times. The chain couples TRBV19 to TRBJ2-5; TRBD2 aligns across 7 bases. Trimming took 5 bases from V and 1 from J; bases not matched to a gene: 7. Germline-derived CDR1 and CDR2 are LNHDA and SQIVND (reference sequence). The length of the CDR3 is 15 residues. CDR3 protein: CASSFAPSGQETQYF. The CDR3 DNA reads TGTGCCAGTAGTTTCGCTCCTAGCGGCCAAGAGACCCAGTACTTC.

The V gene is TRBV6-5, the J gene TRBJ2-1; possible D gene TRBD2, 7 bases. The CDR3 is made up of 14 amino acids. The V gene lost 5 bases and the J gene lost 7 bases, with 15 bases spanning the gap. Germline V CDR1 and CDR2: MNHEY, SVGAGI. CDR3 loop: CASSPFGGRNEQFF. CDR3 DNA: TGTGCCAGCAGTCCTTTCGGGGGGCGGAATGAGCAGTTCTTC.

This chain connects TRBV19 to TRBJ2-2, with D hard to call. V was cut by 2 bases and J by 4 bases, with 8 bases left in between. The CDR3 consists of 14 residues. The germline CDR1 and CDR2 sequences are LNHDA and SQIVND (reference sequence). CDR3 sequence: CASSISVRTGELFF. DNA for the CDR3: TGTGCCAGTAGTATATCGGTTCGCACCGGGGAGCTGTTTTTT.

The chain employs TRBV9 and TRBJ2-6; no definite D call. This CDR3 spans 13 amino acids. Germline loops: CDR1 SGDLS, CDR2 YYNGEE. Deletions cut 3 bases from V and 4 bases from J, with 5 bases between. CDR3 in DNA: TGTGCCAGCAGCGCTGGCGGGGCCAACGTCCTGACTTTC. Translation gives CASSAGGANVLTF.

The chain recombines TRBV11-2 with TRBJ1-1, with 8 nucleotides matching TRBD1. With 4 bases clipped from V and 5 bases from J, the junction kept 3 bases outside the gene matches. CDR1 and CDR2 from the germline V gene are SGHAT and FQNNGV. The CDR3 has 13 amino acids. The CDR3 DNA sequence: TGTGCCAGCAGCTGGACAGGGACGACTGAAGCTTTCTTT. As protein: CASSWTGTTEAFF.

This clone showed up just once. The chain joins TRBV28 to TRBJ1-5, with 7 bases that match TRBD1. This CDR3 spans 16 amino acids. The J segment lost 7 bases and the V segment lost 5 bases, leaving 14 bases of the junction unmatched. The germline gives CDR1 MDHEN, CDR2 SYDVKM. CDR3 region: CASSRTGSIDRQPQHF. The CDR3 DNA reads TGTGCCAGCAGTCGGACAGGTTCGATAGATAGGCAGCCCCAGCATTTT. Supplemented by reference TRBV28 and TRBJ1-5, the full variable domain reads DVKVTQSSRYLVKRTGEKVFLECVQDMDHENMFWYRQDPGLGLRLIYFSYDVKMKEKGDIPEGYSVSREKKERFSLILESASTNQTSMYLCASSRTGSIDRQPQHFGDGTRLSIL.

DNA of the CDR3: TGTGCCAGCAGCCCCCTAAATGAGCAGTTCTTC. Protein product: CASSPLNEQFF. The chain combines TRBV11-2 with TRBJ2-1; the D is unclear. CDR1 SGHAT and CDR2 FQNNGV come from the germline V gene. The V gene lost 5 bases and the J gene lost 7 bases, with 6 bases spanning the gap. The CDR3 has 11 amino acids.